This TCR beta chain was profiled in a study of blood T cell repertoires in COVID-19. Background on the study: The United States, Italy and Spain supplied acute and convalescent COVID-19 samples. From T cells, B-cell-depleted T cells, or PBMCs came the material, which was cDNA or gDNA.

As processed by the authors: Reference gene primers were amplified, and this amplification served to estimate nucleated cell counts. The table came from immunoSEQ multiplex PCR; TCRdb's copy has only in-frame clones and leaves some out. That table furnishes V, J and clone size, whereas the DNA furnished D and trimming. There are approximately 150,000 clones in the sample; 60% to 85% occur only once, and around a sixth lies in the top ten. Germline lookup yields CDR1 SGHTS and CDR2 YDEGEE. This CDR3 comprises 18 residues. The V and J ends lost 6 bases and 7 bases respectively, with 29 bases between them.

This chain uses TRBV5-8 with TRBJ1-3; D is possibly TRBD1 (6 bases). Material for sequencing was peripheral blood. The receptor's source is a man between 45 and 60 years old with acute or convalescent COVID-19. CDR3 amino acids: CASNTGGGAAFRWNTIYF. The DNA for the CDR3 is TGTGCCAGCAACACCGGAGGGGGGGCAGCCTTCCGTTGGAACACCATATATTTT.